Below are 16 T cell receptor beta chains sequenced from a single sample in a study of T cell responses to AZD1222 COVID-19 vaccine. Assay used: immunoSEQ multiplex PCR; TCRdb lists only in-frame clones, some missing. The repertoire consists of around 140,000 clones, with roughly 86% occurring once and the leading ten covering about 4.8%. Source: peripheral blood, taken 28 days after the second AZD1222 dose. The origin of the receptors is an adult who received the AZD1222 COVID-19 vaccine.

V and J are TRBV27 and TRBJ1-2; unclear D gene. The V gene's germline CDR1 is MNHEY and CDR2 SMNVEV (reference sequence). The CDR3 extends over 13 amino acids. V was shortened by 5 bases and J by 2 bases, with 9 bases between the two germline ends. CDR3 sequence reads: CASSTTGNYGYTF. In DNA, the CDR3 is TGTGCCAGCAGTACTACCGGGAACTATGGCTACACCTTC.

The chain recombines TRBV21-1 with TRBJ2-5; the table calls TRBD2, which could not be checked here. TRBV21-1 is noted as a pseudogene. This CDR3 has 17 amino acids. The DNA of the CDR3 is TGTGCCAGCCTAGCTAGCGGGAGGGCCTCGGTTCGGGAGACCCAGTACTTC. It translates to CASLASGRASVRETQYF.

The rearrangement uses TRBV28 and TRBJ1-5; 7 nucleotides line up with TRBD1. Germline loops: CDR1 MDHEN, CDR2 SYDVKM. The CDR3 extends over 12 amino acids. With 6 bases clipped from V and 7 bases from J, the junction kept 3 bases outside the gene matches. As DNA, the CDR3 is TGTGCCAGCAGAGAGGGGGCCCAGCCCCAGCATTTT. Encoded protein: CASREGAQPQHF.

The V call is TRBV6-2 or TRBV6-3, the J call TRBJ1-4; unclear D gene. This CDR3 spans 13 amino acids. Between the trimmed V and J ends, which lost 2 bases and 5 bases, there was a span of 6 bases. Germline V CDR1 and CDR2: MNHEY, SVGEGT. CDR3 amino acids: CASSYLANEKLFF. The CDR3 coding sequence is TGTGCCAGCAGTTACCTGGCAAATGAAAAACTGTTTTTT.

V and J are TRBV19 and TRBJ2-1; D gene unclear. The CDR3 runs to 13 residues. The V and J ends lost 5 bases and 2 bases respectively, with 7 bases between them. Germline V gene sequence: CDR1 LNHDA, CDR2 SQIVND (reference sequence). CDR3 sequence: CASSPSTYNEQFF. For the CDR3, the DNA is TGTGCCAGTAGTCCCTCTACCTACAATGAGCAGTTCTTC.

The chain couples TRBV7-9 to TRBJ2-4, with D possibly TRBD1 on 5 matching bases. V was trimmed by 5 bases and J by 0 bases, leaving 17 bases between them. The germline CDR1 and CDR2 sequences are SEHNR and FQNEAQ (reference sequence). The CDR3 totals 17 residues. In nucleotides, the CDR3 is TGTGCCAGCAGCCAAAGGCAGGAAAGGGGAGCCAAAAACATTCAGTACTTC. Protein: CASSQRQERGAKNIQYF.

This clone was counted many times. The V call is TRBV24-1, the J call TRBJ2-5; possible D gene TRBD2, 7 bases. This CDR3 is built from 13 residues. Germline CDR1 is KGHDR and CDR2 is SFDVKD. With 5 bases removed from V and 5 bases from J, the gap between germline ends came to 11 bases. The DNA for the CDR3 is TGTGCCACCAGTGTACAGGGAGGGGAGACCCAGTACTTC. Protein sequence: CATSVQGGETQYF.

The chain recombines TRBV7-9 with TRBJ1-2; 8 nucleotides agree with TRBD1. The CDR3 runs to 13 residues. The trim removed 6 bases at V and 6 bases at J, leaving 6 bases unmatched. Germline-derived CDR1 and CDR2 are SEHNR and FQNEAQ (reference sequence). The CDR3 bases are TGTGCCAGCAGGACAGGGGTCGCCCATGGCTACACCTTC. Amino acid sequence: CASRTGVAHGYTF.

The rearrangement uses TRBV20-1 and TRBJ1-2; the D gene is possibly TRBD1 (6 bases). Trimming cost V 6 bases and J 8 bases, with 13 bases left between them. The length of the CDR3 is 11 residues. Germline loops: CDR1 DFQATT, CDR2 SNEGSKA (reference sequence). The CDR3 loop is CSAPDRGGYTF. The CDR3 region has the DNA TGCAGTGCCCCGGACAGAGGGGGCTACACCTTC.

This clone was found once. The chain couples TRBV6-5 to TRBJ2-7, with D possibly TRBD1 on 5 matching bases. This CDR3 comprises 15 residues. The V gene lost 0 bases and the J gene lost 2 bases, with 11 bases spanning the gap. The germline V gene encodes CDR1 MNHEY and CDR2 SVGAGI. CDR3 in DNA: TGTGCCAGCAGTTACTCATCTGGACACCCCTACGAGCAGTACTTC. It is translated as CASSYSSGHPYEQYF.

The rearrangement uses TRBV6-5 and TRBJ2-7; a weak D match, TRBD2 (7 bases). Trimming left V 2 bases short and J 2 bases short, with 13 bases between. This CDR3 comprises 15 residues. Germline CDR1 MNHEY, CDR2 SVGAGI. The CDR3 region is CASSYRREGAYEQYF. In DNA form, the CDR3 reads TGTGCCAGCAGTTACAGGAGGGAGGGGGCCTACGAGCAGTACTTC.

The gene calls are TRBV15 and TRBJ1-5; D might be TRBD1 (5 bases). Trimming removed 0 bases from V and 3 bases from J, with 6 bases in between. The CDR3 is 14 residues long. Germline lookup yields CDR1 LNHNV and CDR2 YYDKDF (reference sequence). The DNA for the CDR3 is TGTGCCACCAGCAGAGACAGGGCCAATCAGCCCCAGCATTTT. It specifies CATSRDRANQPQHF. Using reference TRBV15 and TRBJ1-5 for the parts outside the CDR3, the full variable domain is DAMVIQNPRYQVTQFGKPVTLSCSQTLNHNVMYWYQQKSSQAPKLLFHYYDKDFNNEADTPDNFQSRRPNTSFCFLDIRSPGLGDTAMYLCATSRDRANQPQHFGDGTRLSIL.

This chain links TRBV5-1 with TRBJ2-7, with 9 bases matching TRBD1. The germline CDR1 and CDR2 sequences are SGHRS and YFSETQ. With 3 bases clipped from V and 1 base from J, the junction kept 5 bases outside the gene matches. The CDR3 is 15 residues long. DNA of the CDR3: TGCGCCAGCAGCTCGACAGGGGGGGGTTCCTACGAGCAGTACTTC. Translated: CASSSTGGGSYEQYF.

The sample holds one count of this clone. The chain couples TRBV5-1 to TRBJ2-1, with TRBD2 identical over 8 bases. CDR3 length: 15 amino acids. V shed 3 bases and J 6 bases; nucleotides not matched to a gene: 8. The V gene's germline CDR1 is SGHRS and CDR2 YFSETQ. The CDR3 protein is CASSSAILAVNEQFF. The CDR3 nucleotides are TGCGCCAGCAGCTCAGCAATACTAGCGGTCAATGAGCAGTTCTTC.

The chain is built from TRBV11-2 and TRBJ2-3; D unresolved. The CDR3 contains 14 residues. The germline V gene encodes CDR1 SGHAT and CDR2 FQNNGV. Between the trimmed V and J ends, which lost 5 bases and 3 bases, there was a span of 12 bases. CDR3 region: CASSLLAGTDTQYF. CDR3 in DNA: TGTGCCAGCAGCCTCCTGGCCGGAACAGATACGCAGTATTTT.

This chain joins TRBV5-1 and TRBJ1-1; TRBD1 aligns across 7 bases. J lost 0 bases, V lost 0 bases, and 11 bases had no gene match. Germline CDR1 SGHRS, CDR2 YFSETQ. CDR3 length equals 18 residues. CDR3 region: CASSLGTGTPNMNTEAFF. The CDR3 DNA is TGCGCCAGCAGCTTGGGGACAGGCACCCCTAATATGAACACTGAAGCTTTCTTT.